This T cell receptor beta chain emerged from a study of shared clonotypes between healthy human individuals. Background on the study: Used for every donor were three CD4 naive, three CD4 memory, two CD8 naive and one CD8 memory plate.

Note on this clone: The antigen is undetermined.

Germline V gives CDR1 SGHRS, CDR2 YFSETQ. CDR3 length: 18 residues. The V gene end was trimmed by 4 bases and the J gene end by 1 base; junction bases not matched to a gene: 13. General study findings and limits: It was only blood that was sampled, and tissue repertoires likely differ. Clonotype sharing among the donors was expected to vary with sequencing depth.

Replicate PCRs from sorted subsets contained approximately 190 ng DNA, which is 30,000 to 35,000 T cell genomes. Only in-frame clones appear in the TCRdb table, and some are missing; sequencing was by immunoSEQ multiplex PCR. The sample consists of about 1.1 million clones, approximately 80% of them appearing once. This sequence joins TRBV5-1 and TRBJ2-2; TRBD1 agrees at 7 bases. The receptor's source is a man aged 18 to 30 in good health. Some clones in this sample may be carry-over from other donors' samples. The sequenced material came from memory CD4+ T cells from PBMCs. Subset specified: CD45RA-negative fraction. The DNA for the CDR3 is TGCGCCAGCAGCACACAGGGACAGTCAAATCTGAACACCGGGGAGCTGTTTTTT. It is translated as CASSTQGQSNLNTGELFF.